A selection of T cell receptor beta chains follows, all from one sample in a study of cytomegalovirus exposure and HLA in healthy donors. The data were produced by immunoSEQ multiplex PCR, yet TCRdb's version contains in-frame clones alone and is incomplete. The sample lists about 85,000 clones, nearly 80% occurring once. The sample was PBMCs. The receptor source for this set is a woman in her forties or fifties in good health and CMV-seropositive. Each CDR3 is given with its conserved first and last residue. D genes are given only for firm matches. Rows may omit the clone size; those that give it use once, few, many or a size class.

TRBV5-1	.	TRBJ2-3	few	CASSLGAGEFGTDTQYF	TGCGCCAGCAGCCTCGGCGCAGGGGAATTCGGGACAGATACGCAGTATTTT
TRBV6-6	.	TRBJ2-2	.	CASRTGYGTGELFF	TGTGCCAGCAGAACGGGATATGGCACCGGGGAGCTGTTTTTT
TRBV11-3	.	TRBJ1-1	.	CASSTRGPPPNTEAFF	TGTGCCAGCAGCACCAGGGGTCCACCTCCGAACACTGAAGCTTTCTTT
TRBV30	.	TRBJ1-1	.	CAWRSVGGTEAFF	TGTGCCTGGAGATCCGTCGGGGGCACTGAAGCTTTCTTT
TRBV5-1	TRBD2	TRBJ2-5	once	CASASGTSGETQYF	TGCGCCAGCGCCTCTGGGACTAGTGGAGAGACCCAGTACTTC
TRBV6-5	TRBD1	TRBJ1-2	.	CASSSGQGAGYTF	TGTGCCAGCAGCTCCGGACAGGGGGCCGGCTACACCTTC
TRBV6-5	.	TRBJ1-2	.	CASRDPGFDGYTF	TGTGCCTCCCGAGACCCGGGTTTTGACGGCTACACCTTC
TRBV6-1	.	TRBJ1-5	.	CASSDTGRQPQHF	TGTGCCAGCAGTGATACAGGGCGTCAGCCCCAGCATTTT
TRBV30	TRBD1	TRBJ1-6	.	CAWSTGGHNSPLHF	TGTGCCTGGAGTACAGGGGGACATAATTCACCCCTCCACTTT
TRBV11-2	.	TRBJ1-2	.	CASSLGLDYGYTF	TGTGCCAGCAGCTTGGGACTCGACTATGGCTACACCTTC
TRBV5-1	.	TRBJ2-2	.	CASRPVANTGELFF	TGCGCCAGCAGGCCGGTGGCGAACACCGGGGAGCTGTTTTTT
TRBV18	TRBD1	TRBJ1-1	.	CASSQKTRDRAAEAFF	TGTGCCAGCTCCCAAAAAACCCGGGACAGGGCGGCCGAAGCTTTCTTT
TRBV6-6	TRBD1	TRBJ1-5	.	CASSHQGAGSNQPQHF	TGTGCCAGCAGCCACCAGGGGGCGGGGAGCAATCAGCCCCAGCATTTT
TRBV6-5	.	TRBJ1-1	.	CASSNSGNTEAFF	TGTGCCAGCAGTAACTCCGGGAACACTGAAGCTTTCTTT
TRBV6-1	.	TRBJ1-5	.	CASSEAGRLGQPQHF	TGTGCCAGCAGTGAAGCGGGGAGATTAGGTCAGCCCCAGCATTTT
TRBV10-3	TRBD1	TRBJ1-1	.	CAISPQTGKAEAFF	TGTGCCATCAGTCCTCAGACAGGGAAGGCGGAAGCTTTCTTT
TRBV6-5	.	TRBJ1-1	once	CASSPGYGVMAFF	TGTGCCAGCAGCCCTGGGTACGGGGTGATGGCTTTCTTT
TRBV6-1	TRBD2	TRBJ2-3	.	CASSPSGGGTDTQYF	TGTGCCAGCAGTCCTAGCGGGGGGGGCACAGATACGCAGTATTTT
TRBV7-3	TRBD2	TRBJ2-6	.	CASSLSGGPSGANVLTF	TGTGCCAGCAGCTTAAGCGGGGGGCCCTCTGGGGCCAACGTCCTGACTTTC
TRBV5-4	.	TRBJ2-3	.	CASSLSGRLMTGRTDTQYF	TGTGCCAGCAGCTTGAGTGGGCGTCTGATGACAGGCCGCACAGATACGCAGTATTTT
TRBV30	.	TRBJ1-4	.	CAWSITRRTSPNEKLFF	TGTGCCTGGAGTATCACCCGGAGGACTTCTCCTAATGAAAAACTGTTTTTT
TRBV7-9	.	TRBJ2-1	few	CASSLERGGGAHEQFF	TGTGCCAGCAGCTTAGAAAGGGGGGGCGGGGCCCATGAGCAGTTCTTC
TRBV6-5	TRBD1	TRBJ1-1	once	CASRPGQGASTEAFF	TGTGCCAGCAGACCGGGACAGGGGGCGAGCACTGAAGCTTTCTTT